Here is one T cell receptor (beta chain) with its context. Its specificity is unknown. The sample is drawn from a study of CD8 T cells in ankylosing spondylitis. Study-wide results and caveats: The study identified a TCR beta motif of fewer than 10 highly homologous variants that appeared characteristic of ankylosing spondylitis blood. Disease-linked clones were CD8+ and relatively rare in peripheral blood. Reports say disease-linked clones showed up significantly more in matched ankylosing spondylitis synovial fluid. In the blood and synovial fluid of reactive arthritis, some motif variants had been previously reported.

Quantitative 5'-RACE with molecular barcodes was used to make the TCR beta libraries. TCRdb re-called the 5' RACE reads with MiXCR, one entry per CDR3 protein. The sample records about 700,000 distinct CDR3 sequences, over 15% being singletons. Germline CDR1 is SGHRS and CDR2 is YFSETQ. The CDR3 is 15 amino acids. Trimming shortened V by 0 bases and J by 5 bases, and 13 bases separated the two germline ends. This receptor was obtained from a male donor with ankylosing spondylitis. The sample taken for sequencing was blood, either unsorted or a sorted T cell fraction (not recorded which). The V gene is TRBV5-1, the J gene TRBJ2-3; D unresolved. CDR3 nucleotide sequence: TGCGCCAGCAGCTTGGATGGCACGTTGGGAGATACGCAGTATTTT. The encoded protein is CASSLDGTLGDTQYF.